This T cell receptor (beta chain) derives from a study of cytomegalovirus exposure and HLA in healthy donors. As to this clone: Its antigen remains unidentified.

Sequencing was performed with immunoSEQ multiplex PCR; in TCRdb, only in-frame clones are kept and a portion is missing. This sample has 100,000 to 150,000 clones, with roughly nine tenths found just once. The study, taken as a whole, reports: Three CMV-associated chains were confirmed in vitro to be specific for CMV antigens.

The V gene end was trimmed by 11 bases and the J gene end by 4 bases; junction bases not matched to a gene: 4. CDR1 and CDR2 (germline): MDHEN, SYDVKM. This CDR3 is built from 11 residues. The sequence was collected from a woman between 18 and 30 years old in good health and CMV-seronegative. The chain is built from TRBV28 and TRBJ2-7, with 8 bases aligning to TRBD2. Input material: PBMCs. CDR3 coding DNA: TGTGCCCACTCGGGAGGGTACGAGCAGTACTTC. It specifies CAHSGGYEQYF.